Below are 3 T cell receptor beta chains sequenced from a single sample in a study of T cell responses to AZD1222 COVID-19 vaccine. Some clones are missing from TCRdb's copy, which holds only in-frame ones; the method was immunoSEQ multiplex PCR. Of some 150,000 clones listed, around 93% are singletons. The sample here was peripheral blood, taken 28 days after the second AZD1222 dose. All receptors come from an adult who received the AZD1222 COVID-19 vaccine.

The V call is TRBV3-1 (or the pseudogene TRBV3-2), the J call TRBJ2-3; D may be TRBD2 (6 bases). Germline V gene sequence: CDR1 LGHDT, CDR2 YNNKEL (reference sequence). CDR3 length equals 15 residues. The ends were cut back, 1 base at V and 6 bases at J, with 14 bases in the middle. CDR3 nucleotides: TGTGCCAGCAGCCAAGGGTACCTAGCGTCGGATACGCAGTATTTT. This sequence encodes CASSQGYLASDTQYF.

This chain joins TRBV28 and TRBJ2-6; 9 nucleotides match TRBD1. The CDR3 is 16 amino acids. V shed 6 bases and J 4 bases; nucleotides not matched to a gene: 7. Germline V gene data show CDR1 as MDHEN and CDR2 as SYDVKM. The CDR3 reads CASSPGTGTGANVLTF. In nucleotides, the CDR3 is TGTGCCAGCAGCCCCGGGACAGGGACCGGGGCCAACGTCCTGACTTTC.

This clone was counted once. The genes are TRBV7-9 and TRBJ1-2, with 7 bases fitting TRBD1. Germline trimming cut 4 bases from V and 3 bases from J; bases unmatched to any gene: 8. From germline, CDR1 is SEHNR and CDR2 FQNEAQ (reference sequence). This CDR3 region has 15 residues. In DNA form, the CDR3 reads TGTGCCAGCAGCTCGCGAGGGGGCGCTGACTATGGCTACACCTTC. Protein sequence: CASSSRGGADYGYTF.